This T cell receptor beta chain emerged from a study of CD8 T cells in ankylosing spondylitis. Generation of TCR beta libraries employed quantitative 5'-RACE incorporating molecular barcodes. TCRdb passed the 5' RACE reads through MiXCR, listing each CDR3 protein once. Of approximately 140,000 distinct CDR3 sequences in the sample, around 9.7% are singletons; the top ten hold about 3.3%. V lost 1 base and J 5 bases, leaving 9 bases between the germline ends. The germline V gene encodes CDR1 SGHAT and CDR2 FQNNGV. The CDR3 spans 13 residues. This clonotype has only a few counts. Its antigen remains unknown. Study conclusions and caveats: From matched ankylosing spondylitis synovial fluid, disease-linked clones were reportedly recovered at significantly enriched levels. In reactive arthritis synovial fluid and blood, some motif variants had been reported before. Made up of eight highly homologous variants, a TCR beta motif appeared characteristic of ankylosing spondylitis blood.

The sample consisted of blood, either unsorted or a sorted T cell fraction (not recorded which). V usage is TRBV11-2 and J usage is TRBJ2-7, with D perhaps matching TRBD1 (5 bases). This TCR came from a male donor with ankylosing spondylitis or in good health (not recorded which). CDR3 sequence reads: CASSLVLGDEQYF. CDR3 bases: TGTGCCAGCAGCTTAGTCCTAGGGGACGAGCAGTACTTC.